The present entry profiles one T cell receptor (beta chain) with its context. The sample belongs to a study of OX40 agonist ivuxolimab in advanced cancers. Germline V gives CDR1 MRHNA, CDR2 SNTAGT. The CDR3 length is 14 residues. With 5 bases removed from V and 1 base from J, the gap between germline ends came to 10 bases. Libraries were prepared by immunoSEQ multiplex PCR; TCRdb keeps only in-frame clonotypes and omits some of them. The table has roughly 41,000 clones, around 81% seen once. V and J are TRBV6-4 and TRBJ2-3; unclear D gene. The TCR sequence derives from an adult with an advanced solid tumor such as melanoma, head and neck, liver or kidney cancer. The sequenced sample was CD4+ or CD8+ T cells sorted from blood, obtained in a trial of the OX40 agonist ivuxolimab. The DNA for the CDR3 is TGTGCCAGCAGTCCCAGCCGGGGCACAGATACGCAGTATTTT. Its protein product is CASSPSRGTDTQYF.